This T cell receptor beta chain emerged from a study of T cell responses to AZD1222 COVID-19 vaccine. The protocol was immunoSEQ multiplex PCR, while the TCRdb copy is restricted to in-frame clones and leaves out a portion. The sample has some 150,000 clones; around nine tenths are singletons. V was pared by 10 bases and J by 8 bases, with 20 bases between. CDR1 is KGHSH and CDR2 is LQKENI in the germline V gene. This CDR3 spans 13 amino acids. This chain uses TRBV18 with TRBJ1-1; no clear D gene. The TCR comes from an adult in good health. The starting material was peripheral blood, obtained on day 0 of MenACWY control vaccination. The CDR3 DNA is TGTGCCACTTCCCTTTCGGGGAGACCAGAAGCTTTCTTT. Residues: CATSLSGRPEAFF. Filled out from reference TRBV18 and TRBJ1-1, the complete variable domain reads NAGVMQNPRHLVRRRGQEARLRCSPMKGHSHVYWYRQLPEEGLKFMVYLQKENIIDESGMPKERFSAEFPKEGPSILRIQQVVRGDSAAYFCATSLSGRPEAFFGQGTRLTVV.